The present T cell receptor beta chain was sequenced within a study of regulatory T cells in long-lasting Graves disease. Building of the TCR beta libraries involved iRepertoire HTBI primers and Arm-PCR of CDR3 regions. TCRdb re-derived calls from the multiplex PCR reads in MiXCR, one entry per CDR3 protein. The sample carries about 290,000 distinct CDR3 sequences, roughly 21% recorded once. Time point given: persistent/refractory GD, antithyroid drugs over 5 years with positive TRAb. With RNA extracted from PBMCs as input, the TCR library was made. CDR3 length equals 15 residues. Looked up from germline, CDR1 is SGDLS and CDR2 is YYNGEE. V lost 1 base and J 4 bases, leaving 14 bases between the germline ends.

V usage is TRBV9 and J usage is TRBJ1-1; D not resolved. This sequence was found in a female donor with Graves disease. This specimen consisted of peripheral blood mononuclear cells (PBMCs), obtained when the disease was refractory, from a patient treated with antithyroid drugs. CDR3 sequence reads: CASSVRPSVGTEAFF. In DNA form, the CDR3 reads TGTGCCAGCAGCGTAAGGCCTTCAGTGGGCACTGAAGCTTTCTTT.